This is a list of T cell receptor beta chains from one sample in a study of T cell clones after liver transplantation. The assay was immunoSEQ multiplex PCR, and TCRdb's table has in-frame clones only and misses some. The sample has roughly 40,000 clones; around 83% are singletons. This specimen was CD4+ T cells from blood, taken 24 months after liver transplant. These receptors came from a human patient who received a liver transplant. The T cells may come from the graft donor. The CDR3 runs from the conserved cysteine through the conserved F or W.

V gene: TRBV5-1; J gene: -; CDR3 protein: CASSLEGTEQYF
V gene: TRBV6-5; J gene: TRBJ2-7; CDR3 protein: CASSYAGASYEQYF
V gene: TRBV18; J gene: TRBJ2-7; CDR3 protein: CASSPGTGRGEQYF
V gene: TRBV27; J gene: TRBJ2-2; CDR3 protein: CASSHIGTGELFF
V gene: TRBV27; J gene: TRBJ1-2; CDR3 protein: CASSPLGQGAYGYTF
V gene: TRBV11-2; J gene: TRBJ2-5; CDR3 protein: CASSGRIVETQYF
V gene: TRBV18; J gene: TRBJ2-7; CDR3 protein: CASSPPQGAGYEQYF
V gene: TRBV9; J gene: TRBJ2-2; CDR3 protein: CASSVEIVGELFF
V gene: TRBV2; J gene: TRBJ2-1; CDR3 protein: CASSASLADYNEQFF
V gene: TRBV6-1; J gene: TRBJ2-2; CDR3 protein: CASIGAVDTGELFF
V gene: TRBV7-7; J gene: TRBJ1-4; CDR3 protein: CASSIFGGKKLFF
V gene: TRBV29-1; J gene: TRBJ2-3; CDR3 protein: CSVEASGTDTQYF
V gene: TRBV18; J gene: TRBJ1-5; CDR3 protein: CASSSMGDHQPQHF
V gene: TRBV13; J gene: TRBJ1-1; CDR3 protein: CASSSSTRGNTEAFF
V gene: TRBV6-4; J gene: TRBJ1-1; CDR3 protein: CASSVGMNTEAFF
V gene: TRBV5-4; J gene: TRBJ2-1; CDR3 protein: CASSPHPGTSRYEQFF
V gene: TRBV28; J gene: TRBJ2-2; CDR3 protein: CASRLAFGELFF
V gene: TRBV28; J gene: TRBJ2-2; CDR3 protein: CASSLDGTPPGELFF
V gene: TRBV6-5; J gene: TRBJ1-3; CDR3 protein: CASSYSNMGSGNTIYF
V gene: TRBV6-5; J gene: TRBJ1-1; CDR3 protein: CASTPTGTGFTEAFF
V gene: TRBV27; J gene: TRBJ2-5; CDR3 protein: CASTLIAGGRKTQYF
V gene: TRBV6-5; J gene: TRBJ2-5; CDR3 protein: CASRPGAGETQYF
V gene: TRBV5-1; J gene: TRBJ1-5; CDR3 protein: CASSLAGGNQPQHF
V gene: TRBV27; J gene: TRBJ2-7; CDR3 protein: CASSPRGDLTYEQYF
V gene: TRBV7-2; J gene: TRBJ1-1; CDR3 protein: CASSLDRNTEAFF
V gene: TRBV9; J gene: TRBJ2-1; CDR3 protein: CASSVEPLAGNEQFF
V gene: TRBV7-9; J gene: TRBJ1-1; CDR3 protein: CASSLFQGLNTEAFF
V gene: TRBV10-1; J gene: -; CDR3 protein: CASSEGLALYEQYF
V gene: TRBV6-5; J gene: TRBJ1-2; CDR3 protein: CASSRNLYGYTF
V gene: TRBV5-1; J gene: TRBJ1-2; CDR3 protein: CASSITGDPNYGYTF